This TCR beta chain was documented in a study of post-analysis software for immune sequencing data. Unique molecular identifiers were present in the TCR beta cDNA libraries. One entry per CDR3 protein, called by TCRdb with MiXCR from the PCR reads. This sample carries some 260,000 distinct CDR3 sequences, 35% to 40% of them seen once, and the ten largest clones take under 5.5%. Sequencing was carried out using blood. The clonotype comes from a girl under 18 with multiple sclerosis.

The CDR3 sequence: CASSLQSGETYEQYF. The CDR3 coding sequence is TGTGCCAGCAGCTTACAGTCAGGGGAGACTTACGAGCAGTACTTC. The V gene is TRBV7-2, the J gene TRBJ2-5; a weak D match, TRBD1 (6 bases). The DNA matches TRBJ2-7 better at its end, which makes the J call doubtful. Germline CDR1 reads SGHTA; CDR2 reads FQGNSA. The CDR3 spans 15 residues.